This TCR beta chain was recovered during a study of siplizumab effects on memory and regulatory T cells (dated by TCRdb to the late 2010s). Looking at the study overall: The study looked at the effect of siplizumab, an anti-CD2 antibody, on alloreactive T-cell subsets in allogeneic mixed lymphocyte reactions made from human PBMCs. General study outcomes and caveats: Siplizumab significantly reduced the cumulative frequency of alloreactive sequences traceable to unstimulated CD4+ memory T cells. Whether proliferating Tregs from siplizumab cultures actually had suppressive function was not functionally confirmed. For roughly 75-97% of proliferating CD4+ or CD8+ clones, no naive or memory phenotype could be assigned. Among mappable alloreactive CD4+ clones, an average Treg-derived fraction of 68.8% was observed with siplizumab, compared with roughly 27% in control reactions. Because sequences below about 10^-5 frequency were poorly captured, only a minor fraction of alloreactive clones could be mapped to unstimulated subsets. Unstimulated naive T cells appeared to be more diverse than memory T cells, and naive cells seemed to make a substantial contribution to the alloresponse.

The CDR1 and CDR2 encoded by the germline V gene are SGHDN and FVKESK. V loses 0 bases of germline sequence and J loses 3 bases, and the interval between the two ends is 15 bases. The CDR3, from cysteine to phenylalanine, totals 16 residues. Of the read, only the CDR3 DNA is kept; its 48 bases are in frame from base 1. As concerns this clone: The antigen it binds to is not known. Nothing much larger sits one base from this clone, and base qualities are not available.

The library relied on the immunoSEQ multiplex PCR assay. Each sample had some 96,000 TCR templates assayed by the deep sequencing platform. Genomic DNA extracted from sorted T cells was the material used for TCRbeta CDR3 sequencing. Turning to the authors' computational methods: The R programming language was used for clonal analysis of the TCRbeta CDR3 data. Alloreactive CD4+ and CD8+ clones were defined by comparing unstimulated samples with post-reaction CFSE-low samples. By matching sequences to the repertoires of sorted unstimulated Treg and non-Treg cells, each alloreactive CD4+ clone was assigned a regulatory or non-regulatory origin. This is the immuneACCESS table as TCRdb keeps it, with only in-frame sequences that have V and J called. A part of the clones is gone; compared with another copy, unresolved V genes explain less than half, and the rest is unexplained. That table is the source of V, J and clone size, and D and trimming were worked out from the DNA. The sample table lists some 80,000 clones, 85% to 95% of them with a count of one. About a fifth of the sample belongs to the ten largest clones.

Sorted unstimulated T cells and proliferating T cells recovered from mixed lymphocyte reactions were subjected to TCRbeta CDR3 sequencing. Fresh whole blood from approximately ten HLA-typed healthy donors was used to isolate PBMCs. Sequencing was carried out using CD8+ T cells sorted from blood. The V and J segments used are TRBV14 and TRBJ2-7; the D gene is perhaps TRBD1, from 7 matching bases. The sequence was collected from a human donor in good health. The DNA reads as follows: TGTGCCAGCAGCCAAGAAGCGGCAGGGGGGCTCTACGAGCAGTACTTC. Its translation reads: CASSQEAAGGLYEQYF.